This T cell receptor (beta chain) originates from a study of blood T cell repertoires in COVID-19. Study overall: Sites in the United States, Italy and Spain provided acute and convalescent COVID-19 samples.

V lost 5 bases and J lost 3; bases outside the gene matches: 13. CDR3 length: 17 amino acids. CDR1 and CDR2 (germline): MNHEY, SVGEGT. Methods used by the authors: By means of reference gene primer amplification, nucleated cell counts were estimated. The data were produced by immunoSEQ multiplex PCR, yet TCRdb's version contains in-frame clones alone and is incomplete. V and J calls and clone size follow that table, whereas D and trimming were derived from the DNA. The sample contains around 150,000 clones, about 87% of which appear only once. J is TRBJ2-7 and V is TRBV6-2 or TRBV6-3; 10 bases are a match to TRBD1. The sequence derives from a man aged 60 to 75 with active or convalescent COVID-19. The sample taken for sequencing was peripheral blood. CDR3 DNA sequence: TGTGCCAGCAGTCCCACAATCCTGGGACAGGGGCACTACGAGCAGTACTTC. It yields the protein CASSPTILGQGHYEQYF.